What follows are 15 T cell receptor beta chains derived from one specimen sequenced in a study of shared clonotypes between healthy human individuals. Terminally differentiated effector memory CD45RA+ cells were excluded by CCR7 positive selection of CD45RO-negative cells. The protocol was immunoSEQ multiplex PCR, while the TCRdb copy is restricted to in-frame clones and leaves out a portion. The profile covers 500,000 to 700,000 clones, with about 95% appearing a single time and about 0.11% taken by the ten largest. The sequenced sample consisted of naive CD8+ T cells sorted from blood. These receptors came from a woman in her twenties or thirties in good health.

V and J are TRBV10-2 and TRBJ2-7, with D possibly being TRBD1 (5 bases). The V end was cut by 6 bases, the J end by 7 bases, with 10 bases between. The CDR3 has 11 amino acids. Germline CDR1 is WSHSY and CDR2 is SAAADI. The CDR3 DNA sequence: TGCGCCAGCAGATCCCAGGGTGAGCAGTACTTC. It is translated as CASRSQGEQYF.

J is TRBJ2-7 and V is TRBV27; 11 nucleotides line up with TRBD1. V shed 10 bases, J shed 6 bases, and the junction held 5 bases outside the gene matches. The CDR3 sequence is 12 residues long. In germline, CDR1 is MNHEY, CDR2 SMNVEV (reference sequence). As DNA, the CDR3 is TGTGCCACCACCGGGACAGGGGGCGAGCAGTACTTC. It specifies CATTGTGGEQYF.

The chain employs TRBV6-6 and TRBJ1-3; no reliable D call. Trimming took off 3 bases at V and 3 bases at J, with 15 bases between the two ends. CDR1 is MNHNY, CDR2 SVGAGI, per germline (reference sequence). The CDR3 length is 16 residues. The chain's CDR3 is CASSYSEVVGGNTIYF. DNA of the CDR3: TGTGCCAGCAGTTATTCCGAGGTTGTAGGTGGAAACACCATATATTTT.

This chain links TRBV5-8 with TRBJ2-1; D ambiguous. The CDR3 extends over 14 amino acids. Germline CDR1 SGHTS, CDR2 YDEGEE. V lost 5 bases to trimming and J lost 0 bases, with 9 bases between them. CDR3 amino acids: CASSWVGSYNEQFF. In DNA, the CDR3 is TGTGCCAGCAGTTGGGTTGGCTCCTACAATGAGCAGTTCTTC.

The rearrangement uses TRBV28 and TRBJ2-3; 9 nucleotides agree with TRBD2. The CDR3 has 17 residues. Germline CDR1 MDHEN, CDR2 SYDVKM. The junction had 10 bases not matched to a gene; V was cut back by 5 bases and J by 1 base. CDR3: CASSPSLERGGTDTQYF. The CDR3 DNA is TGTGCCAGCAGTCCCAGCCTTGAGCGGGGGGGCACAGATACGCAGTATTTT.

This clone occurred once. This chain uses TRBV27 with TRBJ2-5; D not certain. With 8 bases removed from V and 4 bases from J, the gap between germline ends came to 8 bases. From germline, CDR1 is MNHEY and CDR2 SMNVEV (reference sequence). There are 11 residues in the CDR3. The CDR3 nucleotides are TGTGCCAGCCGCGGACCAGAGACCCAGTACTTC. It specifies CASRGPETQYF.

This clone was recorded once. The chain employs TRBV7-9 and TRBJ1-1, with 10 bases identical to TRBD1. The V segment lost 1 base and the J segment 3 bases; nucleotides outside the gene matches: 2. This CDR3 comprises 15 residues. Germline CDR1 reads SEHNR; CDR2 reads FQNEAQ (reference sequence). The CDR3 DNA reads TGTGCCAGCAGCTTAGGGGGGACAGGGGACACTGAAGCTTTCTTT. Residues: CASSLGGTGDTEAFF.

The gene calls are TRBV19 and TRBJ2-5; the match to TRBD2 covers 9 bases. The germline CDR1 and CDR2 sequences are LNHDA and SQIVND (reference sequence). J was trimmed by 4 bases and V by 7 bases; bases with no gene match: 10. This CDR3 region has 15 residues. The CDR3 DNA reads as TGTGCCAGTACCACCGGGGGCGGGAGGGGAGAGACCCAGTACTTC. Residues: CASTTGGGRGETQYF.

The chain joins TRBV19 to TRBJ2-7; D is possibly TRBD1 (5 bases). The germline gives CDR1 LNHDA, CDR2 SQIVND (reference sequence). The CDR3 consists of 14 residues. V was pared by 4 bases and J by 2 bases, with 12 bases between. CDR3: CASSTGHGAYEQYF. CDR3 bases: TGTGCCAGTAGTACCGGACATGGCGCCTACGAGCAGTACTTC. The variable domain in full, completed from reference TRBV19 and TRBJ2-7, reads DGGITQSPKYLFRKEGQNVTLSCEQNLNHDAMYWYRQDPGQGLRLIYYSQIVNDFQKGDIAEGYSVSREKKESFPLTVTSAQKNPTAFYLCASSTGHGAYEQYFGPGTRLTVT.

This clone was observed a single time. The chain is built from TRBV11-2 and TRBJ2-5, with 15 bases lining up with TRBD2. Germline CDR1 and CDR2: SGHAT and FQNNGV. This CDR3 contains 18 residues. V lost 7 bases and J lost 1; bases outside the gene matches: 10. The CDR3 nucleotides read TGTGCCAGCAACGAAGGACTAGCGGGAGGGATCCGCCAAGAGACCCAGTACTTC. Translating gives CASNEGLAGGIRQETQYF.

The CDR3: CASSVFGQGPDTQYF. CDR3 bases: TGTGCCAGCAGCGTCTTTGGACAGGGCCCAGATACGCAGTATTTT. The chain uses TRBV9 and TRBJ2-3, with 8 bases matching TRBD1. The CDR3 has 15 residues. Germline V gives CDR1 SGDLS, CDR2 YYNGEE. V was pared by 2 bases and J by 4 bases, with 6 bases of the junction left unmatched.

As for this clone: Different DNA sequences within this sample yield the same CDR3. The chain combines TRBV7-9 with TRBJ2-5, with 14 bases identical to TRBD2. The CDR3 totals 15 residues. CDR1 and CDR2 from the germline V gene are SEHNR and FQNEAQ (reference sequence). V lost 5 bases and J lost 4; bases outside the gene matches: 3. The CDR3 here is CASSPGTSGRETQYF. The DNA for the CDR3 is TGTGCCAGCAGCCCCGGGACTAGCGGGAGAGAGACCCAGTACTTC.

V and J are TRBV28 and TRBJ2-7; 11 bases agree with TRBD2. CDR1 MDHEN and CDR2 SYDVKM come from the germline V gene. This CDR3 contains 14 residues. V was pared by 6 bases and J by 6 bases, with 7 bases of the junction left unmatched. This CDR3 reads CASSLLAGVSEQYF. In nucleotides, the CDR3 is TGTGCCAGCAGCCTACTAGCGGGAGTCAGCGAGCAGTACTTC. Filled out from reference TRBV28 and TRBJ2-7, the complete variable domain reads DVKVTQSSRYLVKRTGEKVFLECVQDMDHENMFWYRQDPGLGLRLIYFSYDVKMKEKGDIPEGYSVSREKKERFSLILESASTNQTSMYLCASSLLAGVSEQYFGPGTRLTVT.

The chain carries TRBV28 and TRBJ1-1, with a tentative D call TRBD1 (5 bases). The germline gives CDR1 MDHEN, CDR2 SYDVKM. V was trimmed by 2 bases and J by 1 base, leaving 17 bases between them. The CDR3 has 17 residues. The CDR3 DNA sequence: TGTGCCAGCAGTTTAATGTTGCGGGGCTTCAAGAACACTGAAGCTTTCTTT. Its protein product is CASSLMLRGFKNTEAFF.

This clone is a singleton in its sample. The V gene is TRBV5-4, the J gene TRBJ2-7; D perhaps matches TRBD2 (6 bases). Trimming pared 2 bases from V and 4 bases from J, leaving 7 bases between. Germline CDR1 is SGHNT and CDR2 is YYREEE (reference sequence). This CDR3 has 12 residues. The CDR3 reads CASSFAGYEQYF. CDR3 DNA sequence: TGTGCCAGCAGCTTCGCGGGATACGAGCAGTACTTC.